The following is a T cell receptor beta chain sequence with its context. Its target is unknown. V dropped 6 bases and J dropped 2; count of bases not matched to a gene: 5. There are 15 residues in the CDR3. The V gene's germline CDR1 is MNHEY and CDR2 SVGAGI. These data come from a study of T cells after yellow fever vaccination. General study results and limits: Weaker overall was a secondary response that nonetheless peaked faster, on day 5 versus 15. Most primary-vaccination clones reappeared after the booster (96% CD4, approximately 88% CD8).

A universal primer site and UMIs were added as TCR cDNA was made by 5'RACE template switching. TCRdb redid the calling of the 5' RACE reads with MiXCR, one entry per CDR3 protein. The table lists some 340,000 distinct CDR3 sequences, approximately 4% of them singletons, with 20% to 25% in the top ten. V gene TRBV6-5 combines with J gene TRBJ1-4, with 8 bases identical to TRBD1. Specimen: PBMCs, collected 5 days after the yellow fever booster vaccination. The source of this sequence is a man aged 18 to 29 who received the YFV17D yellow fever vaccine. The CDR3 sequence: CASRTYRGTNEKLFF. As DNA, the CDR3 is TGTGCCAGCAGAACCTACAGGGGGACTAATGAAAAACTGTTTTTT.